Sequencing of this T cell receptor beta chain was carried out in a study of response to subunit inactivated influenza vaccine. There are a few counts of this clonotype. V lost 4 bases to trimming and J lost 2 bases, with 12 bases between them. The CDR3 runs 14 residues. Germline V lookup: CDR1 SGHTA, CDR2 FQGNSA. MiXCR, applied by TCRdb to the RT-PCR reads, yields one record per CDR3 protein. The sample consists of about 540,000 distinct CDR3 sequences, 20% to 25% of them appearing once. These data were likewise used in another study, on T cells expressing NK-cell markers. According to that study: 5'RACE template switching with UMIs generated TCR beta cDNA. Obtained from sorted CD3+CD56+NKG2C+, CD3+CD56+NKG2C- and CD3+CD56-NKG2C+ T cells were the TCR beta repertoires. The sequencing cohort of eight donors included seven HCMV-seropositive individuals and one seronegative individual. For six donors, the dominant NKG2C+ clonotypes made up about 1.0-7.5% of their CD8+ T cells. The CD3+CD56-NKG2C+ fraction of a handful of donors was likewise dominated by these clonotypes.

The sample was CD4+ T cells sorted from PBMCs, taken about 12 days after vaccination. The V and J genes are TRBV7-2 and TRBJ2-7, with a tentative D call TRBD1 (5 bases). The TCR originated in a man in his forties or fifties who received an inactivated influenza vaccine. This CDR3 reads CASSSTVTPYEQYF. CDR3 DNA sequence: TGTGCCAGCAGCTCGACAGTCACTCCCTACGAGCAGTACTTC.